This record concerns one T cell receptor beta chain sequence. This clone was seen a handful of times. Its antigen remains undetermined. One base away there is no much larger clone; base qualities are not given. This record belongs to a study of cytomegalovirus exposure and HLA in healthy donors (dated by TCRdb to the late 2010s). Background for the entire study: According to an earlier analysis of 587 of the donors, some 180 million T cells yielded approximately 120 million unique TCR beta sequences and 250 to 350 Gb of sequence data. A later genetic analysis used genome-wide SNP genotypes for about 65% of the 666 donors, treating that subset as a discovery cohort. The number of typed donors differed by locus: roughly 620-630 for A, B, C, DRB1 and DQB1; approximately 530 for DQA1; around 610 for DPA1; and some 470 for DPB1. Donor age, sex, ethnicity and CMV serostatus were compiled together with the repertoire data. In a later analysis, previously published TCR beta repertoires from several hundred donors were re-analyzed and high-resolution HLA genotyping was added so that TCR occurrence patterns could be studied. Rather than drawing on any new phenotypic data, the later analysis identified candidate immune exposures from TCR beta sequences and the way those sequences occurred across donors. To predict cytomegalovirus infection status, the study brought together high-throughput TCR immunosequencing, statistical association of individual TCRs with disease status, and machine learning. About 280 gigabases of sequencing data and tens of millions of unique TCR sequences made up an early release that covered approximately 700 HLA-typed donors. An earlier analysis of 587 of the donors applied high-throughput TCR beta sequencing to assess whether each TCR beta V gene segment acted as functional or pseudogenic. Among 350 to 400 genotyped donors of the cohort, an average of roughly 240,000 unique TCR beta nucleotide sequences were sequenced per donor, around a sixth of them non-productive. The genetic ancestry cluster associated with self-reported Caucasian donors included 81% of the 300 to 400 genotyped donors. Besides the first cohort of 500 to 700 subjects, a separate validation cohort made up of 120 different subjects was used. Several DR-DQ haplotypes were treated as single units for association and clustering because of strong linkage in the cohort. Every repertoire in the discovery cohort had been generated on one and the same sequencing platform. HLA typing included class I and class II loci at four-digit resolution. The study profiled the T cell repertoires of around 700 subjects by immunosequencing and related them to cytomegalovirus serostatus. The aim of the study was to test whether cataloging public T cell receptors could identify signatures of past pathogen exposure. Study-wide findings and limitations: According to a later analysis, parvovirus B19, influenza, CMV and Epstein-Barr virus appeared linked to several top co-occurrence clusters. Because counts were too low, roughly 17 rarely observed V segments, including chromosome 9 orphons, were left out of the earlier analysis of a few hundred of the donors. Broadly in line with IMGT annotations, most TCR beta V segments showed up in productive rearrangements about 90% or about 30% of the time in an earlier analysis of several hundred of the donors. Because HLA typing was unavailable for some donors at each locus, only the typed subset was used in association tests. Because the 87-base-pair reads could not distinguish some IMGT-functional V segments, including TRBV6-2 and TRBV6-3, those segments were excluded. Across donors, most TCR sequences were observed very rarely, whereas some public TCRs were present in many individuals. V-gene and J-gene trimming of TCR beta chains was associated with a missense DCLRE1C variant in a later genetic analysis, and the association was replicated in an independent cohort. Correlated functional status among segregating V segments might reflect linkage disequilibrium, but an unknown experimental factor could not be ruled out. CMV serostatus was the only immune exposure information available for the cohort. A later genetic analysis reported fewer N-insertions in productive TCRs among donors in an Asian-associated ancestry cluster than the approximately 670-donor mean. The authors suggested that the approach could potentially be extended to other disease states and immunological phenotypes. The presence/absence analyses assumed that sequencing depth was roughly uniform across donors, and that assumption may not be true. Specific HLA alleles were associated with 15,000 to 20,000 TCR beta sequences at a false discovery rate of 0.05 in a later analysis. Compared with equally common non-associated chains, HLA-associated TCR beta chains in a later analysis were more clonally expanded and had lower generation probabilities. Strong co-occurrence of HLA alleles, especially DR and DQ, made assigning TCR associations to individual alleles difficult. A group of highly shared sequence variants was considered likely to be a technical artifact of the sequencing pipeline. A few of the identified cytomegalovirus-associated TCR beta chains were confirmed in vitro to be specific for cytomegalovirus antigens. This cohort had only TCR beta chains sequenced, and the lack of alpha or paired-chain data limited which features could be detected. According to a later analysis, most CMV-associated TCR beta chains appeared to be HLA-restricted, and the HLA associations seemed to be driven largely by CMV exposure. According to a later analysis, TCR association rates differed among HLA loci, with DRB1 alleles showing the most associated TCRs and HLA-C alleles showing the fewest. A further reported finding was that TCR beta sequences accurately predicted the HLA-A and HLA-B alleles for most subjects in the first cohort. Cytomegalovirus status was reported to be diagnosed by the classifier with high specificity and sensitivity in both the original and validation cohorts. In the study, around 160 TCR beta chains were listed as associated with cytomegalovirus.

The cohort comprised fewer than 700 healthy bone marrow donors. At the time of sampling, every cohort member was nominally healthy, though immune exposures that went unrecorded were likely present. The donor was CMV seropositive and was included in the group of 250 to 300 seropositive cohort members. A peripheral blood sample was provided by each donor, and peripheral blood mononuclear cells were used for TCR beta sequencing. Genomic DNA was extracted from the blood cell samples with the Qiagen DNeasy Blood Extraction Kit. Receptors were amplified or captured by the immunoSEQ multiplex PCR assay. The multiplex PCR relied on a mix of 60 forward primers for TCR Vbeta segments and 13 reverse primers for TCR Jbeta segments. A multiplex PCR assay on genomic DNA amplified the CDR3 region of rearranged TCR beta genes. On the Illumina HiSeq System, the amplified TCR beta libraries were sequenced as 87-base-pair reads. Turning to the authors' computational methods: Across the roughly 640 repertoires, a later analysis counted approximately 75 million unique TCR beta chains, roughly 11 million of which were shared by at least two donors. A nearest-neighbor algorithm error-corrected the raw reads and collapsed the reads into unique sequences, merging closely related sequences to remove PCR and sequencing errors. CDR3 sequences were aligned to IMGT reference sequences to assign V, D and J gene segments. For a sequence to be retained, at least a six-nucleotide match to both a V gene segment and a J gene segment was required. Rearrangements were classified as productive when the CDR3 lacked stop codons and remained in frame with V and J, and all other rearrangements were classified as non-productive. CDR3 was defined by IMGT convention, running from the second conserved V-encoded cysteine to the conserved J-encoded phenylalanine. Sequences without an unambiguous match to a single V gene segment were excluded from the earlier analysis of 450 to 650 of the donors. An earlier analysis of fewer than 750 of the donors classified V segments as functional when productive rearrangements were above 56.7% and as segregating when the standard deviation between donors was above 5%. To diagnose cytomegalovirus status from the catalog of TCR beta chain sequences, a statistical classification framework was built. V and J gene assignment, in a later analysis, came from comparing TCR nucleotide sequences with IMGT/GENE-DB human TR gene sequences. Using the TCRdist pipeline, a later analysis assigned CDR3 sequences along with most-parsimonious VDJ recombination scenarios. A later analysis defined each TCR beta chain by its CDR3 amino acid sequence plus V-gene family, and excluded reads lacking a unique V-gene family. A later analysis removed 600 or so highly shared, low-generation-probability nucleotide sequences to deal with suspected cross-contamination and a sequencing artifact. In a later analysis, a clonal expansion index for each public chain was calculated from normalized within-repertoire ranks of inferred template counts. In a later analysis, generation probabilities were computed using a VDJ recombination model fitted to out-of-frame rearrangements, and the results were checked against IGoR. In a later analysis, hypergeometric tests were used to score TCR-TCR, TCR-HLA and TCR-CMV co-occurrence, with a repertoire-size bias correction applied to TCR pairs. To estimate false discovery rates, a later analysis permuted the HLA or CMV assignments 20 times. In a later analysis, co-occurring TCRs were grouped with DBSCAN, and TCRdist sequence similarity was added when clustering was performed within HLA-allele-positive subsets. Repertoires with fewer than 30,000 or more than 120,000 public chains, plus five repertoires with anomalous nucleotide sharing, were excluded from co-occurrence clustering. Entries here come from immuneACCESS through TCRdb and include only in-frame sequences with V and J called. Some clones fail to appear in such tables; in the studies checked, an unresolved V gene covers under half of the shortfall, and the cause of the remainder is unknown. The DNA gave D and trimming, while V, J and clone size come from that table. In this sample the table shows 130,000 to 150,000 clones, roughly 87% of which occur a single time. The top ten clonotypes cover about 5% of the sample.

The CDR3 covers 16 residues, taking in both the cysteine and the phenylalanine. Only the CDR3 region is kept as DNA, spanning 48 bases read in frame from base 1. The germline V gene encodes CDR1 SGDLS and CDR2 YYNGEE. The V end loses 3 bases and the J end loses 2 bases, and a stretch of 15 bases separates them. This TCR came from a young man in good health and CMV-seropositive. The sample consisted of PBMCs. The chain is made from TRBV9 and TRBJ1-5; TRBD1 is perhaps the D gene, given 5 matching bases. The nucleotides are TGTGCCAGCAGCGGACCTAAGGAAGGGGGCAATCAGCCCCAGCATTTT. Translated, it gives CASSGPKEGGNQPQHF.